This TCR beta chain was identified during a study of identifying expanded T cells in peripheral blood. TCRdb's table, derived via immunoSEQ multiplex PCR, lists solely in-frame clones and lacks some. Among around 120,000 clones listed, roughly 91% were seen once. No infections or other immune events were documented during collection. From germline, CDR1 is SGHTA and CDR2 FQGNSA. V was clipped by 4 bases and J by 4 bases; unmatched bases: 5. The CDR3 consists of 14 residues. This sequence originates from a person aged 18 to 70 in good health. The sequencing input was blood. The chain joins TRBV7-2 to TRBJ2-7; TRBD1 agrees at 9 bases. CDR3 coding DNA: TGTGCCAGCAGCTCACAGGGGGCGGAATACGAGCAGTACTTC. Translated: CASSSQGAEYEQYF.